These 13 T cell receptor beta chains share one sample of origin, sequenced in a study of persistence of HIV-infected CD4 T cells. An overlapping HIV-1 Gag peptide pool stimulated these cells at 0.75 to 1 ug/peptide/mL. CD40L/CD69 double-negative CD45RO-high memory CD4+ T cells were collected. Sequencing used immunoSEQ version 4 in survey mode. Assay used: immunoSEQ multiplex PCR; TCRdb lists only in-frame clones, some missing. The data contain about 64,000 clones, less than 85% of them seen just once; the ten biggest clones take up 1.5% to 2%. These receptors' antigens are unknown. The material was CD4+ T cells sorted from PBMCs after roughly 18-hour stimulation, obtained from a patient who received antiretroviral therapy. Source of these receptors: an adult man with HIV who was CMV-seropositive.

This clone appeared once. This sequence joins TRBV19 and TRBJ1-1; no clear D gene. Per the germline V gene, CDR1 is LNHDA and CDR2 is SQIVND (reference sequence). The CDR3 is 13 residues long. Trimming removed 7 bases from V and 1 base from J, with 10 bases in between. CDR3 amino acids: CASNTHTNTEAFF. The CDR3 nucleotides are TGTGCCAGTAATACACATACGAACACTGAAGCTTTCTTT.

This chain joins TRBV3-1 (or the pseudogene TRBV3-2) and TRBJ1-5; 8 bases match TRBD1. The CDR3 totals 17 residues. Germline loops: CDR1 LGHDT, CDR2 YNNKEL (reference sequence). The J segment lost 10 bases and the V segment lost 6 bases, leaving 20 bases of the junction unmatched. Here the CDR3 reads CASSLGQGLGAISPQHF. The CDR3 DNA sequence: TGTGCCAGCAGTCTCGGACAGGGATTAGGGGCAATCAGCCCCCAGCATTTT.

Concerning this clone: The sample carries other DNA sequences with the same CDR3. The chain links TRBV20-1 to TRBJ1-4, with D perhaps TRBD1 (6 bases). V was clipped by 6 bases and J by 8 bases, with 10 bases between them. Germline CDR1 reads DFQATT; CDR2 reads SNEGSKA (reference sequence). The CDR3 extends over 11 amino acids. The CDR3: CSARGQEKLFF. The CDR3 DNA is TGCAGTGCAAGGGGACAAGAAAAACTGTTTTTT.

The chain carries TRBV12-3 or TRBV12-4 and TRBJ2-1, with D tentatively TRBD1 (6 bases). The CDR3 has 13 amino acids. Deletions cut 6 bases from V and 10 bases from J, with 16 bases between. The DNA for the CDR3 is TGTGCCAGCAGCTTGGGACAACGGGAAGAGCAGTTCTTC. Amino acid sequence: CASSLGQREEQFF.

The chain uses TRBV2 and TRBJ1-4; D gene ambiguous. Germline V gene sequence: CDR1 SNHLY, CDR2 FYNNEI. V was shortened by 5 bases and J by 3 bases, with 10 bases between the two germline ends. This CDR3 spans 14 amino acids. The CDR3 DNA reads as TGTGCCAGCAGTAGGGATTTAGCTAATGAAAAACTGTTTTTT. This translates into CASSRDLANEKLFF. Supplemented by reference TRBV2 and TRBJ1-4, the full variable domain reads EPEVTQTPSHQVTQMGQEVILRCVPISNHLYFYWYRQILGQKVEFLVSFYNNEISEKSEIFDDQFSVERPDGSNFTLKIRSTKLEDSAMYFCASSRDLANEKLFFGSGTQLSVL.

DNA of the CDR3: TGTGCCAGCAGCCCCCTAGCAGATACGCAGTATTTT. Its protein is CASSPLADTQYF. The V and J genes are TRBV14 and TRBJ2-3; D remains ambiguous. V lost 4 bases and J lost 4, with 6 bases in between. Looked up from germline, CDR1 is SGHDN and CDR2 is FVKESK. The CDR3 loop spans 12 amino acids.

J is TRBJ2-7 and V is TRBV6-5, with 7 bases fitting TRBD2. The V gene end was trimmed by 5 bases and the J gene end by 3 bases; junction bases not matched to a gene: 7. The CDR3 covers 14 residues. CDR1 is MNHEY and CDR2 is SVGAGI in the germline V gene. DNA of the CDR3: TGTGCCAGCAGTAATACGGGGGGAATCTACGAGCAGTACTTC. Amino acids: CASSNTGGIYEQYF.

The chain joins TRBV12-3 or TRBV12-4 to TRBJ2-7; D unclear. The V end was cut by 0 bases, the J end by 6 bases, with 9 bases between. This CDR3 has 13 amino acids. The CDR3 DNA is TGTGCCAGCAGTTTAGCGACCCAGGCCGAGCAGTACTTC. Residues: CASSLATQAEQYF.

Details on this clone: The junction shows a germline mismatch at one end, possibly a read error. This rearrangement joins TRBV19 to TRBJ1-5; TRBD1 aligns across 7 bases. The CDR3 has 16 residues. The V gene's germline CDR1 is LNHDA and CDR2 SQIVND (reference sequence). DNA for the CDR3: TGTGCCAGTAGGATAGGAATGGGACAGCGCAATCAGCCCCAGCATTTT. This gives the protein CASRIGMGQRNQPQHF.

This clone was detected only once. The chain couples TRBV9 to TRBJ2-1, with 9 positions matching TRBD1. The CDR3 extends over 14 amino acids. The trim removed 4 bases at V and 7 bases at J, leaving 6 bases unmatched. The germline V gene has CDR1 SGDLS and CDR2 YYNGEE. CDR3: CASSPRTGANEQFF. The CDR3 bases are TGTGCCAGCAGCCCCCGGACAGGGGCAAATGAGCAGTTCTTC.

The chain links TRBV18 to TRBJ2-2; 7 bases match TRBD2. This CDR3 region has 15 residues. Unmatched junction bases numbered 5, after V lost 2 bases and J lost 5 bases. Per the germline V gene, CDR1 is KGHSH and CDR2 is LQKENI. CDR3 nucleotide sequence: TGTGCCAGCTCACCAGGACTAGTGGGGACCGGGGAGCTGTTTTTT. Translation gives CASSPGLVGTGELFF.

This clone was observed a single time. The V call is TRBV7-2, the J call TRBJ1-2; no definite D call. Germline V CDR1 and CDR2: SGHTA, FQGNSA. The CDR3 contains 15 residues. Deletions cut 6 bases from V and 7 bases from J, with 21 bases between. CDR3 coding DNA: TGTGCCAGCAGTTCGAGGACTAGTAGGGTTAGTGGCTACACCTTC. It codes for CASSSRTSRVSGYTF.

This clone was counted between two and nine times. The V and J genes are TRBV5-4 and TRBJ1-2, with 7 positions matching TRBD1. CDR3 length: 17 amino acids. Germline-derived CDR1 and CDR2 are SGHNT and YYREEE (reference sequence). Trimming cost V 5 bases and J 1 base; bases outside gene matches: 14. The CDR3 sequence is CASSPGQNSVFNYGYTF. In DNA, the CDR3 is TGTGCCAGCAGTCCGGGACAGAATTCAGTTTTTAACTATGGCTACACCTTC.